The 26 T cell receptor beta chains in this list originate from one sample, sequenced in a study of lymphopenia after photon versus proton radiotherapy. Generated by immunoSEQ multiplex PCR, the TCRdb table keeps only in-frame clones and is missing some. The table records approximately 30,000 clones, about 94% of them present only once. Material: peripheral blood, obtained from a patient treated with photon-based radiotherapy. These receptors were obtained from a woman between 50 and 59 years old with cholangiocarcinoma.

CDR3 sequence (DNA): TGCAGCGTTGCCAACCAACCTCTTCGACAGGGGGGCTCCTACGAGCAGTACTTC. This translates into CSVANQPLRQGGSYEQYF. V usage is TRBV29-1 and J usage is TRBJ2-7, with TRBD1 matching over 9 bases. CDR3 length equals 18 residues. Germline V gene sequence: CDR1 SQVTM, CDR2 ANQGSEA. V shed 4 bases, J shed 0 bases, and the junction held 16 bases outside the gene matches.

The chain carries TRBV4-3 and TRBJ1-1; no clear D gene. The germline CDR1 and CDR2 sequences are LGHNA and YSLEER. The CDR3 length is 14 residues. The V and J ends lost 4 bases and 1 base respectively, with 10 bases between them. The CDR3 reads CASSLTAGNTEAFF. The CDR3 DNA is TGCGCCAGCAGCCTAACGGCAGGGAACACTGAAGCTTTCTTT.

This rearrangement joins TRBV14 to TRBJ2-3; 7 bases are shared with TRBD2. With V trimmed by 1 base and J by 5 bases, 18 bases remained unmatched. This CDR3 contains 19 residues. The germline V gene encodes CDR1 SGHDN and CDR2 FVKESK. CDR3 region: CASSQVTPLLGRGRDTQYF. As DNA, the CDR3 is TGTGCCAGCAGCCAAGTTACCCCGCTCTTGGGGCGGGGGAGAGATACGCAGTATTTT.

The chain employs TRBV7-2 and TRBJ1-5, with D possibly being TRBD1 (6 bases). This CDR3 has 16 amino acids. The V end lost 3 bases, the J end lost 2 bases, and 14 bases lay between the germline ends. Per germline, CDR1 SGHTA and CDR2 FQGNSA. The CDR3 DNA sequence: TGTGCCAGCAGCTTGGAGAGGGGGGAGGGCAATCAGCCCCAGCATTTT. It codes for CASSLERGEGNQPQHF.

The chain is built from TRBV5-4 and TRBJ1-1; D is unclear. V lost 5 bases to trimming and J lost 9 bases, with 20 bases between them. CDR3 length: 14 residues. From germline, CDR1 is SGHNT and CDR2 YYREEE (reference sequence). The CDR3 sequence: CASSGMQDGKQAFF. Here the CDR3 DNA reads TGTGCCAGCAGTGGTATGCAGGATGGGAAACAAGCTTTCTTT. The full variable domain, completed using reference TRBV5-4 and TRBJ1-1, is ETGVTQSPTHLIKTRGQQVTLRCSSQSGHNTVSWYQQALGQGPQFIFQYYREEENGRGNFPPRFSGLQFPNYSSELNVNALELDDSALYLCASSGMQDGKQAFFGQGTRLTVV.

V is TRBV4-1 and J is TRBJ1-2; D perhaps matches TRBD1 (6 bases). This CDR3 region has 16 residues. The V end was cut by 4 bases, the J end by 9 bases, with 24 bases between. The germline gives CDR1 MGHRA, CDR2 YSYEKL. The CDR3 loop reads CASSPGEGQIRFSYTF. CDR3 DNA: TGCGCCAGCAGCCCAGGGGAAGGACAGATTCGGTTTAGCTACACCTTC.

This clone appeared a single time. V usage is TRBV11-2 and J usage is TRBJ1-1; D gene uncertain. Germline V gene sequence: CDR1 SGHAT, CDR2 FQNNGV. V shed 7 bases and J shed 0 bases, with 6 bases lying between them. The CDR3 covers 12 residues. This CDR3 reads CASTQMNTEAFF. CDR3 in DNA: TGTGCCAGCACCCAGATGAACACTGAAGCTTTCTTT. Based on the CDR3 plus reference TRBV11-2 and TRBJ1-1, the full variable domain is EAGVAQSPRYKIIEKRQSVAFWCNPISGHATLYWYQQILGQGPKLLIQFQNNGVVDDSQLPKDRFSAERLKGVDSTLKIQPAKLEDSAVYLCASTQMNTEAFFGQGTRLTVV.

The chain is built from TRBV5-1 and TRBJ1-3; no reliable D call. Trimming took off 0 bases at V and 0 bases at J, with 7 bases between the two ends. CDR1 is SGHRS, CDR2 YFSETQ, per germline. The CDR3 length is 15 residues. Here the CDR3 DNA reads TGCGCCAGCAGCTTGGACAGCCACTCTGGAAACACCATATATTTT. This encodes CASSLDSHSGNTIYF.

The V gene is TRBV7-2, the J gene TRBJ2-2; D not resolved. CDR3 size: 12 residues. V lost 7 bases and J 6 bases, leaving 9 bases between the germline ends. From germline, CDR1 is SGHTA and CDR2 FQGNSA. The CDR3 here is CASTSFAGELFF. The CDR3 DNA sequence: TGTGCCAGCACCTCTTTTGCCGGGGAGCTGTTTTTT.

This CDR3 is CASSPAGRLSEAFF. In DNA form, the CDR3 reads TGTGCCAGCAGCCCGGCCGGAAGGCTCTCTGAAGCTTTCTTT. The genes are TRBV7-7 and TRBJ1-1; D remains ambiguous. Germline V gene data show CDR1 as SSHAT and CDR2 as FNYEAQ (reference sequence). This CDR3 region has 14 residues. Trimming pared 5 bases from V and 6 bases from J, leaving 16 bases between.

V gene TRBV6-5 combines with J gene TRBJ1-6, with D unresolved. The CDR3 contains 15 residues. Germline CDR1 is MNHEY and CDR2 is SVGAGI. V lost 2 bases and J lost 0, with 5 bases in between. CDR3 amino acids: CASSYVNSYNSPLHF. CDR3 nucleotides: TGTGCCAGCAGTTACGTCAACTCCTATAATTCACCCCTCCACTTT.

CDR3: CASSAEFSSYNEQFF. The CDR3 DNA follows: TGTGCCAGCAGCGCTGAGTTCAGCTCCTACAATGAGCAGTTCTTC. The V gene is TRBV7-2, the J gene TRBJ2-1, with D uncertain. V lost 5 bases and J lost 0, with 11 bases in between. Looked up from germline, CDR1 is SGHTA and CDR2 is FQGNSA. CDR3 length equals 15 residues.

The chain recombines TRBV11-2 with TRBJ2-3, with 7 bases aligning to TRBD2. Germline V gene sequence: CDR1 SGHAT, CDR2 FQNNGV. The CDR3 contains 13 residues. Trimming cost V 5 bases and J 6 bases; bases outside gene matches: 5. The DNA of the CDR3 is TGTGCCAGCAGCAAGCGGGGAAGGGATACGCAGTATTTT. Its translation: CASSKRGRDTQYF.

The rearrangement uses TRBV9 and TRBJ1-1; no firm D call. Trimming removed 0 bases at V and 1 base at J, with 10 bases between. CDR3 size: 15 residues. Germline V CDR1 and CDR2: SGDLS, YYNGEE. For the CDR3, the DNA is TGTGCCAGCAGCGTAGGGGTCGGGGAGAACACTGAAGCTTTCTTT. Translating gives CASSVGVGENTEAFF. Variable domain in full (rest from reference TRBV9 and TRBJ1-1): DSGVTQTPKHLITATGQRVTLRCSPRSGDLSVYWYQQSLDQGLQFLIQYYNGEERAKGNILERFSAQQFPDLHSELNLSSLELGDSALYFCASSVGVGENTEAFFGQGTRLTVV.

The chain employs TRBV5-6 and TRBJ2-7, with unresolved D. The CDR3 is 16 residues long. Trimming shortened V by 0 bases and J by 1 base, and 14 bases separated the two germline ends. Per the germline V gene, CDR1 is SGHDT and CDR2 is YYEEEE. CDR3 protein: CASSLGVGTGSYEQYF. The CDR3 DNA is TGTGCCAGCAGCTTGGGAGTCGGCACCGGATCCTACGAGCAGTACTTC.

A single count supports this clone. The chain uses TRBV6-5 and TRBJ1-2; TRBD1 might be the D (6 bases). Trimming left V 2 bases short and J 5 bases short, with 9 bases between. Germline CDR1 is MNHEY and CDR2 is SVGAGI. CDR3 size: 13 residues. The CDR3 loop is CASSYPQGYGYTF. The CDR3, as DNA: TGTGCCAGCAGTTACCCACAGGGTTATGGCTACACCTTC.

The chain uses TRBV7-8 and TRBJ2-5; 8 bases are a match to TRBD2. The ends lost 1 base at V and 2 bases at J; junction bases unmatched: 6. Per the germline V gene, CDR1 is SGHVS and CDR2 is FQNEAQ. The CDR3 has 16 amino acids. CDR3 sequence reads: CASSLGVLAEQETQYF. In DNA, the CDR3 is TGTGCCAGCAGCTTAGGGGTACTAGCGGAACAAGAGACCCAGTACTTC.

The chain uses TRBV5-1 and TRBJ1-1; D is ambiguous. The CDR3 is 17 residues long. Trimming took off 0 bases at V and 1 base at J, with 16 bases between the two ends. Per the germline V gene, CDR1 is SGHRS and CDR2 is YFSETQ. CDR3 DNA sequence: TGCGCCAGCAGCTTGGACGCGGTACCGCGACCGAACACTGAAGCTTTCTTT. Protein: CASSLDAVPRPNTEAFF. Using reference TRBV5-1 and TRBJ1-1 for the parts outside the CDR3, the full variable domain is KAGVTQTPRYLIKTRGQQVTLSCSPISGHRSVSWYQQTPGQGLQFLFEYFSETQRNKGNFPGRFSGRQFSNSRSEMNVSTLELGDSALYLCASSLDAVPRPNTEAFFGQGTRLTVV.

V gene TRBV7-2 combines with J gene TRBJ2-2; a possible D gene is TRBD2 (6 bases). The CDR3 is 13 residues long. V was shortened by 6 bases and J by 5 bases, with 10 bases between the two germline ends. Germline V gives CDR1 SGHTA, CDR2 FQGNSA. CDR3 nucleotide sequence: TGTGCCAGCAGAATAGGGACTACCGGGGAGCTGTTTTTT. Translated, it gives CASRIGTTGELFF.

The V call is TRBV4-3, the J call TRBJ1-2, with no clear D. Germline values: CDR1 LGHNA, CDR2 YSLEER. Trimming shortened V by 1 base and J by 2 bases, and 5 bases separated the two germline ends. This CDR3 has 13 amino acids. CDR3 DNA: TGCGCCAGCAGCCAAGCTAGGAACTATGGCTACACCTTC. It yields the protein CASSQARNYGYTF.

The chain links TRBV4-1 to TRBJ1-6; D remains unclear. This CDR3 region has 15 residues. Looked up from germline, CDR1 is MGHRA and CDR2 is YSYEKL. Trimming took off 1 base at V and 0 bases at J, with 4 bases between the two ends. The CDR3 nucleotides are TGCGCCAGCAGCCAAGGGAGCTCCTATAATTCACCCCTCCACTTT. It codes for CASSQGSSYNSPLHF.

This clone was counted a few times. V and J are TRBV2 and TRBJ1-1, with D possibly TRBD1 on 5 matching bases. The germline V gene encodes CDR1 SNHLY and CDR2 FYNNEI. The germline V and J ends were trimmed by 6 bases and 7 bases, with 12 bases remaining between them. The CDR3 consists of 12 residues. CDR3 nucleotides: TGTGCCAGCAGGGGACGGGGAGGTGAAGCTTTCTTT. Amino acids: CASRGRGGEAFF.

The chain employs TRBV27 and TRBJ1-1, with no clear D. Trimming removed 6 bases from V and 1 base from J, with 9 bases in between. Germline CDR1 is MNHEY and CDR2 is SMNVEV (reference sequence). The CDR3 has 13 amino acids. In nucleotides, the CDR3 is TGTGCCAGCAGGGGTGGAGCGAACACTGAAGCTTTCTTT. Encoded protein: CASRGGANTEAFF.

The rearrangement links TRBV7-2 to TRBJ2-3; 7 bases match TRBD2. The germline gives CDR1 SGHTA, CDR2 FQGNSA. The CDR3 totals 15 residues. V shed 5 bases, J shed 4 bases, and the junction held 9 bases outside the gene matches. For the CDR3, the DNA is TGTGCCAGCAGCCCGGGCGGGGGAGTGTCAGATACGCAGTATTTT. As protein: CASSPGGGVSDTQYF.

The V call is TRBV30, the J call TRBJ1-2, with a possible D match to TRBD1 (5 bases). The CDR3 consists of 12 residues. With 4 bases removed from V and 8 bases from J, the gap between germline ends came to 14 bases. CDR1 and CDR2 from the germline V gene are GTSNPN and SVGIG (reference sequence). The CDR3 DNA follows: TGTGCCTGGAACGGGGGTTGGTTAGGCTACACCTTC. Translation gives CAWNGGWLGYTF. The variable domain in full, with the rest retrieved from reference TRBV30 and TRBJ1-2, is SQTIHQWPATLVQPVGSPLSLECTVEGTSNPNLYWYRQAAGRGLQLLFYSVGIGQISSEVPQNLSASRPQDRQFILSSKKLLLSDSGFYLCAWNGGWLGYTFGSGTRLTVV.

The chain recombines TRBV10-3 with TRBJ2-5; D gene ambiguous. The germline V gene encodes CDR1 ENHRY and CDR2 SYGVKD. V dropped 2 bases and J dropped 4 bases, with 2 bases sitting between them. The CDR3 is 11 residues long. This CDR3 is CAISEAETQYF. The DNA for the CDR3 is TGTGCCATCAGTGAGGCAGAGACCCAGTACTTC.